This TCR beta chain comes out of a study of human T cells and chemical hapten exposure. General study points: Expanded TCRs made up significantly more big CDR3 similarity clusters than controls did.

Described time point: pre-sensitization, week 0. This sample's treatment: therapeutic diphenylcyclopropenone sensitization with weekly scalp DPC. From whole blood left unfractionated, total RNA was extracted. The CDR3 covers 14 residues. The V segment lost 5 bases and the J segment 5 bases; nucleotides outside the gene matches: 5. Germline V CDR1 and CDR2: PRHDT, FYEKMQ (reference sequence). TCRdb fed the RACE reads into MiXCR, producing one record per CDR3 protein. The data contain approximately 77,000 distinct CDR3 sequences, 12% to 15% of them singletons. This clonotype has at least ten counts. Its antigen is unknown.

The sample here was whole blood, taken in connection with sensitization to the hapten diphenylcyclopropenone (DPC). The rearrangement uses TRBV13 and TRBJ1-4, with 7 positions matching TRBD1. The sequence came from a woman in her forties or fifties with alopecia areata. Some clones in this sample may be carry-over from other donors' samples. The CDR3 is CASSPGQVNEKLFF. DNA for the CDR3: TGTGCCAGCAGCCCCGGACAGGTCAATGAAAAACTGTTTTTT.